Sequencing of this T cell receptor beta chain was carried out in a study of control samples from healthy donors and cancer patients. The ends were cut back, 4 bases at V and 7 bases at J, with 20 bases in the middle. The CDR3 totals 15 residues. Germline loops: CDR1 SGHRS, CDR2 YFSETQ. Here immunoSEQ multiplex PCR was the method, and the copy in TCRdb shows in-frame clones only, minus some. The sample holds about 150,000 clones, more than 85% seen once. The chain has TRBV5-1 and TRBJ1-1, with D uncertain. The specimen sequenced was blood. The clonotype was recovered from a man aged 50 to 60 in good health. CDR3 DNA: TGCGCCAGCAGCCCCAGTACAGTGAGCCTTCTTGAAGCTTTCTTT. Residues: CASSPSTVSLLEAFF. The full variable domain, its missing parts supplied by reference TRBV5-1 and TRBJ1-1, is KAGVTQTPRYLIKTRGQQVTLSCSPISGHRSVSWYQQTPGQGLQFLFEYFSETQRNKGNFPGRFSGRQFSNSRSEMNVSTLELGDSALYLCASSPSTVSLLEAFFGQGTRLTVV.